The rows below give T cell receptor beta chains drawn from one sample of a study of regulatory T cells in long-lasting Graves disease. TCRdb passed the multiplex PCR reads through MiXCR, listing each CDR3 protein once. The sample records around 300,000 distinct CDR3 sequences, under 25% being singletons. The specimen comprised peripheral blood mononuclear cells (PBMCs), sampled when the disease was refractory, from a patient treated with antithyroid drugs. These TCRs come from a female donor with Graves disease. CDR3s include the opening cysteine and the closing phenylalanine or tryptophan. A D gene is named only where the DNA matches it firmly. For some rows the clone size is stated as once, few or many, or as a class when expanded; others skip it.

NA	TRBV5-1	NA	TRBJ2-7	TGCGCCAGCAGCTATACACTAACCGGTTACGAGCAGTACTTC	CASSYTLTGYEQYF
few	TRBV27	NA	TRBJ2-2	TGTGCCAGCAGTTCCCGCCTGGGCGGGGAGCTGTTTTTT	CASSSRLGGELFF
many	TRBV5-1	NA	TRBJ1-2	TGCGCCAGCAGCGCGACAGGTTCCTATGGCTACACCTTC	CASSATGSYGYTF
NA	TRBV20-1	NA	TRBJ2-1	TGCAGTGTTAGGGCCGAGACTTGGTTGGATGAGCAGTTCTTC	CSVRAETWLDEQFF
NA	TRBV30	NA	TRBJ1-2	TGTGCCTGCGAGGCGGGGGCGTCTAACTATGGCTACACCTTC	CACEAGASNYGYTF
NA	TRBV7-6	NA	TRBJ2-7	TGTGCCAGCAGCTTACTAGGGTCCCGCGAGCAGTACTTC	CASSLLGSREQYF
many	TRBV6-1	NA	TRBJ2-7	TGTGCCAGCAGTGCGGGGGACGCCTACGAGCAGTACTTC	CASSAGDAYEQYF
NA	TRBV3-1	TRBD1	TRBJ1-2	TGTGCCAGCAGGTATACAGGGGGCCGGGGCTACACCTTC	CASRYTGGRGYTF
few	TRBV19	TRBD1	TRBJ1-2	TGTGCCAGTAGTATCTCGAGACAGGGTAACGGCTACACCTTC	CASSISRQGNGYTF
few	TRBV12-3/TRBV12-4	NA	TRBJ1-5	TGTGCCAGCGGATTCTCAGTTGATCAGCCCCAGCATTTT	CASGFSVDQPQHF
many	TRBV7-2	NA	TRBJ1-2	TGTGCCAGCAGCTCAGCCGGGACACAGAACTATGGCTACACCTTC	CASSSAGTQNYGYTF
many	TRBV12-3/TRBV12-4	NA	TRBJ2-5	TGTGCCAGCAGTGAGCTGGATACCCAGTACTTC	CASSELDTQYF
few	TRBV20-1	NA	TRBJ1-2	TGCAGTGGATCGGAGAGAGACTATGGCTACACCTTC	CSGSERDYGYTF
NA	TRBV25-1	NA	TRBJ1-2	TGTGCCAGCAGTGAGTCTTCGACAGGTCTGTGGGGCTACACCTTC	CASSESSTGLWGYTF
few	TRBV5-1	TRBD2	TRBJ2-7	TGCGCCAGCAGCCCGGGGGGGGAAAACTACGAGCAGTACTTC	CASSPGGENYEQYF
once	TRBV20-1	NA	TRBJ1-6	TGCAGTGCTAGAGCCCCTGCCCCAGGCTATAATTCACCCCTCCACTTT	CSARAPAPGYNSPLHF
many	TRBV7-2	TRBD1	TRBJ1-4	TGTGCCAGCAGCCGAACAGGGGCTACTAATGAAAAACTGTTTTTT	CASSRTGATNEKLFF
many	TRBV11-1	NA	TRBJ2-7	TGTGCCAGCAGCTTAGCGCGGACTCCCTCCTACGAGCAGTACTTC	CASSLARTPSYEQYF
many	TRBV28	NA	TRBJ2-7	TGTGCCAGCAGTCTTGGGGCCAGCTTCGGTGAGCAGTACTTC	CASSLGASFGEQYF
NA	TRBV6-5	NA	TRBJ2-7	TGTGCCAGCAGTTATCAGGGACCCTCCTACGAGCAGTACTTC	CASSYQGPSYEQYF
NA	TRBV10-3	TRBD1	TRBJ2-7	TGTGCCATCAGCGGGACAGGCCATCCCTACGAGCAGTACTTC	CAISGTGHPYEQYF
NA	TRBV30	NA	TRBJ1-1	TGTGCCTGGAGCCCCTCGCAGGGACTTGAAGCTTTCTTT	CAWSPSQGLEAFF
many	TRBV28	TRBD1	TRBJ2-5	TGTGCCAGCAGTTCACCGGGACAGGGGGCTGCCCAAGAGACCCAGTACTTC	CASSSPGQGAAQETQYF
many	TRBV20-1	TRBD1	TRBJ1-2	TGCAGTGCTGGGGGACAGGGGTTTCTCGGCGGCTACACCTTC	CSAGGQGFLGGYTF
few	TRBV10-2	NA	TRBJ2-2	TGCGCCAGCAGTGAGGGAGGGGAGCTGTTTTTT	CASSEGGELFF
NA	TRBV5-1	NA	TRBJ1-1	TGCGCCAGCAGCTTGTGGGGGGGTGCCACTGAAGCTTTCTTT	CASSLWGGATEAFF
few	TRBV12-3/TRBV12-4	NA	TRBJ1-1	TGTGCCAGCAGTTTTACAGGGCCTGGGAACACTGAAGCTTTCTTT	CASSFTGPGNTEAFF
NA	TRBV7-2	NA	TRBJ2-2	TGTGCCAGCAGCATTAGGCCAGGGGGGAATGCCGGGGAGCTGTTTTTT	CASSIRPGGNAGELFF
many	TRBV28	NA	TRBJ2-5	TGTGCCAGCACCGCCGGGACAATGGGGACCCAGTACTTC	CASTAGTMGTQYF
few	TRBV27	TRBD1	TRBJ2-6	TGTGCCAGCAGTCCCAGAGGGGGCTACTCTGGGGCCAACGTCCTGACTTTC	CASSPRGGYSGANVLTF
NA	TRBV28	NA	TRBJ2-1	TGTGCCAGCGCGTCGGTCATGGACGGATACAATGAGCAGTTCTTC	CASASVMDGYNEQFF
NA	TRBV5-4	TRBD1	TRBJ2-5	TGTGCCAGCACTCGGGACAGACAAGAGACCCAGTACTTC	CASTRDRQETQYF
few	TRBV5-5	NA	TRBJ1-5	TGTGCCAGCAGGTTCCCAATCGAGCGGCCCCAGCATTTT	CASRFPIERPQHF